This T cell receptor (beta chain) originates from a study of T cell repertoires in cytomegalovirus infection. Study at large: An indication of both CMV infection and matching HLA type came from public TCR beta signatures.

Comment on this clonotype: The antigen is undetermined.

Trimming removed 0 bases at V and 4 bases at J, with 12 bases between. The CDR3 length is 15 residues. Study conclusions and caveats: Ex vivo, HLA-C-restricted CMV-specific TCR beta clonotypes prevailed over the rest of the response. Carriage of CMV together with the relevant HLA was identifiable through cumulative public TCR beta family frequency.

From the reads, TCRdb called clonotypes with MiXCR, one entry per CDR3 protein. The table lists around 450,000 distinct CDR3 sequences, 10% to 12% of them singletons, with 10% in the top ten. This chain joins TRBV12-3 or TRBV12-4 and TRBJ1-1; maybe TRBD1 (5 bases). Sequenced material: PBMCs. This clonotype was obtained from a human donor in good health (CMV status not recorded). Some clones in this sample may be carry-over from other donors' samples. The CDR3 spells CASSLAAGAGTEAFF. Written as DNA, the CDR3 is TGTGCCAGCAGTTTAGCGGCCGGGGCTGGCACTGAAGCTTTCTTT.